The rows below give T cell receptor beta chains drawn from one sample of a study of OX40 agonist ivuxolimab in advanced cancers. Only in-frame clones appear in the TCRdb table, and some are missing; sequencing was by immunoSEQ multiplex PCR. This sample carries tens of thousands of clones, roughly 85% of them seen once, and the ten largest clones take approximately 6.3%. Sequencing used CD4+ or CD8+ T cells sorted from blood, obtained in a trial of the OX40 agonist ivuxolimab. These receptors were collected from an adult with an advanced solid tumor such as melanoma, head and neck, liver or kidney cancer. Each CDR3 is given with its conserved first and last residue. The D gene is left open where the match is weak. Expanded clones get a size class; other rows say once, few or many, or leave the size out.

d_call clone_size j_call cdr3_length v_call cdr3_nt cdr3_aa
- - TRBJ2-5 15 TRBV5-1 TGCGCCAGCAGCTTGGGGACTCCAAACCAAGAGACCCAGTACTTC CASSLGTPNQETQYF
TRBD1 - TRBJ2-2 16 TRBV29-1 TGCAGCGTTGAAGACCCCGACAGGGGTGGTCCCGGGGAGCTGTTTTTT CSVEDPDRGGPGELFF
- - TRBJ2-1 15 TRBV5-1 TGCGCCAGCAGGAGGGAAGTGAGCTCCTACAATGAGCAGTTCTTC CASRREVSSYNEQFF
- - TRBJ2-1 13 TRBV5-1 TGCGCCAGCAGGGGGGTCGACTCCCATGAGCAGTTCTTC CASRGVDSHEQFF
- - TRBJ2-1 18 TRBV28 TGTGCCAGCAGTTTAGAGGGGGAAGGCGGGGATTCCTACAATGAGCAGTTCTTC CASSLEGEGGDSYNEQFF
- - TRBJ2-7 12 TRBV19 TGTGCCAGTACGGACAGCAACAGGGTGCAGTACTTC CASTDSNRVQYF
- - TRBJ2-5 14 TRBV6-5 TGTGCCAGCAGTTACTTTGGGGTTCAAGAGACCCAGTACTTC CASSYFGVQETQYF
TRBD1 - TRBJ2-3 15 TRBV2 TGTGCCAGCAGTTCGGACAGGGATCGGGGGGATACGCAGTATTTT CASSSDRDRGDTQYF
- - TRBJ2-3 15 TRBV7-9 TGTGCCAGCAGCTTAGTCGGACAGCCCACAGATACGCAGTATTTT CASSLVGQPTDTQYF
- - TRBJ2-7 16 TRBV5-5 TGTGCCAGCAGCTTGGAGGTTGTCGGGCGCTCCTACGAGCAGTACTTC CASSLEVVGRSYEQYF
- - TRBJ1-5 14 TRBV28 TGTGCCAGCAGCTTCAGCAGGGGAGGGATGCCCCAGCATTTT CASSFSRGGMPQHF
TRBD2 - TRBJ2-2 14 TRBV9 TGTGCCAGCAGCGGGCGGGAGAGAACCGGGGAGCTGTTTTTT CASSGRERTGELFF
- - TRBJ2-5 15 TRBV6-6 TGTGCCAGCAGTTACGGTCCAGAAGAGTGGGAGACCCAGTACTTC CASSYGPEEWETQYF
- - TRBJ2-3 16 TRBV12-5 TGTGCTAGTGGTTTGGGTCTGGGACCTAGCACAGATACGCAGTATTTT CASGLGLGPSTDTQYF
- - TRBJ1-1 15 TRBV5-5 TGTGCCAGCAGCTACGGAGGACTTACCAACACTGAAGCTTTCTTT CASSYGGLTNTEAFF
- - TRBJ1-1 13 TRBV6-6 TGTGCCAGCCGCGGGGACGACAACACTGAAGCTTTCTTT CASRGDDNTEAFF
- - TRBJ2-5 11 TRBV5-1 TGCGCCAGCAGCTTAGAAGAGACCCAGTACTTC CASSLEETQYF
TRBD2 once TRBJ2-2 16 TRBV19 TGTGCCAGTAGTATAAAGGCTAGCGGGAGCTCCGGGGAGCTGTTTTTT CASSIKASGSSGELFF
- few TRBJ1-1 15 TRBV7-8 TGTGCCAGCAGCCCGCCGACAGGTTCGAGCACTGAAGCTTTCTTT CASSPPTGSSTEAFF
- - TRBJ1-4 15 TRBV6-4 TGTGCCAGCAGTGACAGGAATTGGGCTAATGAAAAACTGTTTTTT CASSDRNWANEKLFF
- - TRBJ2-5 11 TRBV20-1 TGCAGTGCGGGTGATCGGGAGACCCAGTACTTC CSAGDRETQYF
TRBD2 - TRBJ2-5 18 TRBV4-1 TGCGCCAGCAGCCAAGACCCACGACTAGCGGAGCCACAAGAGACCCAGTACTTC CASSQDPRLAEPQETQYF
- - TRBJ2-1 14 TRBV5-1 TGCGCCAGCAGCTTTCCTCCTTCCTACAATGAGCAGCTCTTC CASSFPPSYNEQLF
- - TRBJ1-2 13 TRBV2 TGTGCCAGCAGTGCGGAGGAAGACTATGGCTACACCTTC CASSAEEDYGYTF
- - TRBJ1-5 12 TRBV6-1 TGTGCCAGCAGCCGTTTATATCAGCCCCAGCATTTT CASSRLYQPQHF
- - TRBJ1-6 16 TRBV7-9 TGTGCCAGCAGCTCGACCCTCGGTGAAAAAAATTCACCCCTCCACTTT CASSSTLGEKNSPLHF
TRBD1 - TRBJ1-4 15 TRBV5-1 TGCGCCAGCAGCTTGGGGACAGGGGACGGTGAAAAACTGTTTTTT CASSLGTGDGEKLFF
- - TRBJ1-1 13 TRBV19 TGTGCCAGTAGTCTGAGATTGAACACTGAAGCTTTCTTT CASSLRLNTEAFF
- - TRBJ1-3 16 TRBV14 TGTGCCAGCAGCCAAGTATCGGCGGGGTCTGGAAACACCATATATTTT CASSQVSAGSGNTIYF
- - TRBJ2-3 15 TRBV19 TGTGCCAGTAGTATCTGGTACAGTAGCACAGATACGCAGTATTTT CASSIWYSSTDTQYF
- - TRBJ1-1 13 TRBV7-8 TGTGCCAGCAGCTTAGCACGGAACACTGAAGCTTTCTTT CASSLARNTEAFF
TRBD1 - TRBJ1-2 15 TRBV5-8 TGTGCCAGCAGCCAACTGGGACAGACTAACTATGGCTACACCTTC CASSQLGQTNYGYTF
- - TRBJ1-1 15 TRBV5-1 TGCGCCAGCAGCCCACAGGGATCTTTGAACACTGAAGCTTTCTTT CASSPQGSLNTEAFF
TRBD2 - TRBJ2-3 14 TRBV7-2 TGTGCCAGCAGCTTAATGGGGGGGATAGATACGCAGTATTTT CASSLMGGIDTQYF
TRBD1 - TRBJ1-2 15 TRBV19 TGTGCCAGTAGTATCCGAGGACAGGGTGCCTATGGCTACACCTTC CASSIRGQGAYGYTF
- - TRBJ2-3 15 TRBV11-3 TGTGCCAGCAGCAAAGGGGGTATGGGAACAGATACGCAGTATTTT CASSKGGMGTDTQYF
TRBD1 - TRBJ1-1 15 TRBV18 TGTGCCAGCTTCGGACAGGGTAGGGTGATGACTGAAGCTTTCTTT CASFGQGRVMTEAFF
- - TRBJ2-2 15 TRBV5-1 TGCGCCAGCAGCTCATTCCGGCCCGGCACCGGGGAGCTGTTTTTT CASSSFRPGTGELFF
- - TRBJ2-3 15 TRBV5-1 TGCGCCAGCAGCTTGGGTAGTCCTAGCACAGATACGCAGTATTTT CASSLGSPSTDTQYF
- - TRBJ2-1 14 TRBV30 TGTGCCTGGAGGCTGGGTGGAGATCCGAATGAGCAGTTCTTC CAWRLGGDPNEQFF
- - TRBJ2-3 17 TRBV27 TGTGCCAGCAGTTTATCGGCCTGGTACTCTAGCACAGATACGCAGTATTTT CASSLSAWYSSTDTQYF
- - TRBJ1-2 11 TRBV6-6 TGTGCCAGCAGTTACGATTATGGCTACACCTTC CASSYDYGYTF
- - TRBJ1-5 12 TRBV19 TGTGCCAGTAAGGAGGGCAATCAGCCCCAGCATTTT CASKEGNQPQHF
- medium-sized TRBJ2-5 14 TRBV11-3 TGTGCCAGCAGCAAGGACGGCCCCCGGGAGACCCAGTACTTC CASSKDGPRETQYF
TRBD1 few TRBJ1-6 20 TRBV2 TGTGCCAGTAGTCTTTCCAGCTCGGGAGGGACAGGCTGGGGAAGGTCACCCCTCCACTTT CASSLSSSGGTGWGRSPLHF
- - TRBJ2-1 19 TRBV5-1 TGCGCCAGCAGCTGGGAGCCAGCGCTCAGCGCCTCCTCCTACAATGAGCAGTTCTTC CASSWEPALSASSYNEQFF
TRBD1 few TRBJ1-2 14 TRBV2 TGTGCCAGCAGCATGGACAGGGGTTACTATGGCTACACCTTC CASSMDRGYYGYTF
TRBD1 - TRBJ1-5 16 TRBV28 TGTGCCAGCATCCTATTCGGGACAGGGGGCGATCAGCCCCAGCATTTT CASILFGTGGDQPQHF
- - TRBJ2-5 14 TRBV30 TGTGCCTGGAGTAGGGACCATGGGGGTGAGACCCAGTACTTC CAWSRDHGGETQYF
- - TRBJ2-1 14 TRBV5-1 TGCGCCAGCAGCTTAACACAGGGTTACAATGAGCAGTTCTTC CASSLTQGYNEQFF
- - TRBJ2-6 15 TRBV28 TGTGCCAGCACAGACAGTACTACTGGGGCCAACGTCCTGACTTTC CASTDSTTGANVLTF
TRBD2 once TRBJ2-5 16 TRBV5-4 TGTGCCAGCAGCTCGCTAGCGGGCCACCCTAAAGAGACCCAGTACTTC CASSSLAGHPKETQYF
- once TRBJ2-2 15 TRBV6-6 TGTGCCACCTATAGGAGGGGGTCGAACACCGGGGAGCTGTTTTTT CATYRRGSNTGELFF
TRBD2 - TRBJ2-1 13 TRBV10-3 TGTGCCACAGCGACTAGCGGGAGTCCCGTTACGTTCTTC CATATSGSPVTFF
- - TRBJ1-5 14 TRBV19 TGTGCCAGTAGTATAGGAAGGGCGGATCAGCCCCAGCATTTT CASSIGRADQPQHF